These 9 T cell receptor beta chains were all obtained from the same sample, sequenced in a study of beta chain features in type 1 diabetes. General study results and limits: Within each of all four CD4+ subsets, Type 1 diabetes patients had TCRB CDR3s that were moderately but significantly shorter.

The whole isolated RNA underwent reverse transcription, so sequencing captured expressed TCRB transcripts. Generated by immunoSEQ multiplex PCR, the TCRdb table keeps only in-frame clones and is missing some. The table lists roughly 130,000 clones, around 15% of them singletons, with 2.3% in the top ten. Antigen specificity for these receptors is unknown. Specimen: central memory CD4+ T cells from blood. Receptor source: a man aged 25-40 years with type 1 diabetes.

There are a few counts of this clone. This chain links TRBV7-9 with TRBJ1-1; D ambiguous. CDR1 is SEHNR, CDR2 FQNEAQ, per germline (reference sequence). Between the trimmed V and J ends, which lost 1 base and 11 bases, there was a span of 14 bases. This CDR3 is 13 amino acids long. CDR3 region: CASSLGGIGSAFF. The CDR3 DNA sequence: TGTGCCAGCAGCTTAGGTGGTATCGGTTCGGCTTTCTTT.

In its sample, this clone was seen a few times. The chain employs TRBV4-3 and TRBJ2-5, with a possible D match to TRBD2 (5 bases). From germline, CDR1 is LGHNA and CDR2 YSLEER. This CDR3 comprises 14 residues. V was cut by 1 base and J by 10 bases, with 16 bases left in between. For the CDR3, the DNA is TGCGCCAGCAGCCAAGGCATTCCGCAGAGGGTCCAGTACTTC. This codes for CASSQGIPQRVQYF.

V usage is TRBV29-1 and J usage is TRBJ2-5, with D maybe TRBD1 (6 bases). V lost 6 bases and J 4 bases, leaving 18 bases between the germline ends. CDR3 length equals 14 residues. Germline V CDR1 and CDR2: SQVTM, ANQGSEA. The CDR3 nucleotides read TGCAGCGTCCGAACGGCACAGGGACCAGAGACCCAGTACTTC. Protein product: CSVRTAQGPETQYF.

The chain employs TRBV7-2 and TRBJ2-1; weak D call: TRBD1 (6 bases). Trimming stripped 5 bases from V and 10 bases from J, with 9 bases between. From germline, CDR1 is SGHTA and CDR2 FQGNSA. CDR3 size: 11 residues. CDR3 residues: CASSRTEEQFF. The CDR3 nucleotides read TGTGCCAGCAGCAGGACAGAGGAGCAGTTCTTC.

The CDR3 is CASGFTQTSTSTDTQYF. CDR3 DNA: TGTGCTAGTGGTTTCACCCAGACTAGCACTAGCACAGATACGCAGTATTTT. The chain employs TRBV12-5 and TRBJ2-3, with 7 bases aligning to TRBD2. V was pared by 3 bases and J by 0 bases, with 9 bases of the junction left unmatched. This CDR3 spans 17 amino acids. CDR1 is LGHNT, CDR2 FRNRAP, per germline. Full variable domain (rest looked up from reference TRBV12-5 and TRBJ2-3): DARVTQTPRHKVTEMGQEVTMRCQPILGHNTVFWYRQTMMQGLELLAYFRNRAPLDDSGMPKDRFSAEMPDATLATLKIQPSEPRDSAVYFCASGFTQTSTSTDTQYFGPGTRLTVL.

The J gene is TRBJ2-7, the V gene TRBV7-8; perhaps TRBD1 as D (5 bases). The V end was cut by 1 base, the J end by 0 bases, with 10 bases between. The CDR3 runs to 15 residues. CDR1 and CDR2 (germline): SGHVS, FQNEAQ. This CDR3 reads CASSLGGALSYEQYF. DNA of the CDR3: TGTGCCAGCAGCTTAGGTGGGGCCCTCTCCTACGAGCAGTACTTC.

The chain is built from TRBV21-1 and TRBJ2-2. TRBV21-1 is designated a pseudogene. The CDR3 runs to 12 residues. CDR3 amino acids: CASSATHGELFF. As DNA, the CDR3 is TGTGCCAGCAGCGCGACCCACGGGGAGCTGTTTTTT.

This clone appeared many times. J is TRBJ2-3 and V is TRBV9; D call uncertain. Deletions cut 0 bases from V and 2 bases from J, with 7 bases between. The CDR3 extends over 14 amino acids. Per the germline V gene, CDR1 is SGDLS and CDR2 is YYNGEE. This CDR3 reads CASSVAANTDTQYF. The CDR3 nucleotides read TGTGCCAGCAGCGTAGCGGCTAACACAGATACGCAGTATTTT.

This chain links TRBV7-6 with TRBJ2-5; the match to TRBD1 covers 9 bases. The germline gives CDR1 SGHVS, CDR2 FNYEAQ. The CDR3 runs 16 residues. After removal of 3 bases from V and 1 base from J, the junction contained 6 bases not matched to a gene. DNA for the CDR3: TGTGCCAGCAGCTTGGGGACAGGGAGCGGCCAAGAGACCCAGTACTTC. Translated, it gives CASSLGTGSGQETQYF.